This T cell receptor beta chain was observed in a study of regulatory T cells in long-lasting Graves disease. In this sample, this clonotype turned up a few times. Time point defined: newly diagnosed GD, antithyroid drugs for less than 3 months. The TCR library was prepared using RNA isolated from PBMCs. V was pared by 5 bases and J by 4 bases, with 12 bases between. The CDR3 covers 15 residues. From germline, CDR1 is SGHTA and CDR2 FQGNSA. Combining iRepertoire HTBI primers with Arm-PCR of CDR3 regions, the authors built TCR beta libraries. TCRdb reprocessed the multiplex PCR reads with MiXCR, giving one entry per CDR3 protein. This sample has more than 400,000 distinct CDR3 sequences, with around 15% found just once. This sample was also put to use in a study of T cells in Graves' hyperthyroidism and ophthalmopathy.

V and J are TRBV7-2 and TRBJ1-6; possible D gene TRBD1, 5 bases. The sample in question was peripheral blood mononuclear cells (PBMCs), obtained at new diagnosis, from a patient treated with antithyroid drugs. The receptor was isolated from a woman under 40 with Graves disease. The CDR3, as DNA: TGTGCCAGCAGCCGACCGGGGCCTTATAATTCACCCCTCCACTTT. Translating gives CASSRPGPYNSPLHF.